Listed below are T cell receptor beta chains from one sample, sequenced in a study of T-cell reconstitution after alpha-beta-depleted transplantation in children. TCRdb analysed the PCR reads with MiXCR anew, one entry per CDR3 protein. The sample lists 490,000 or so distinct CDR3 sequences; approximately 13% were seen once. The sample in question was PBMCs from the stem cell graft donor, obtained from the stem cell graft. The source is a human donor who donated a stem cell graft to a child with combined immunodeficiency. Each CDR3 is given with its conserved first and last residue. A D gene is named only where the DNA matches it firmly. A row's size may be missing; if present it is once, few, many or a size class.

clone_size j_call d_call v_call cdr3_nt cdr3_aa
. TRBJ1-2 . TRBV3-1 TGTGCCAGCAGCCAATTCCCGGGGGCTGGCTACACCTTC CASSQFPGAGYTF
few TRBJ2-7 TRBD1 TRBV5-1 TGCGCCAGCAGCTTGGTTCAGGGGGCAGTCGAGCAGTACTTC CASSLVQGAVEQYF
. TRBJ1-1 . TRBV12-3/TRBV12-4 TGTGCCAGCAGCCTAGGGCAGGACACTGAAGCTTTCTTT CASSLGQDTEAFF
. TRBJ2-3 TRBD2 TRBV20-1 TGCAGTGCTAGTAGCACTAGCGGGAGCACAGATACGCAGTATTTT CSASSTSGSTDTQYF
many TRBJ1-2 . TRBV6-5 TGTGCCAGCAGTTACGCGGGGACGGGAGCTAACTATGGCTACACCTTC CASSYAGTGANYGYTF
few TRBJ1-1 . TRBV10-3 TGTGCCATAAGTCGGGGTCGCATGAACACTGAAGCTTTCTTT CAISRGRMNTEAFF
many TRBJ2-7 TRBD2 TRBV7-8 TGTGCCAGCAGCTCCCTAGCGGGAGCCTCCTACGAGCAGTACTTC CASSSLAGASYEQYF
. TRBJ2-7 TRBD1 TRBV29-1 TGCAGCGTTGATGACGACAGGGACGAGCAGTACTTC CSVDDDRDEQYF
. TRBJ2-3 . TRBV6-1 TGTGCCAGCAGGATTTTCTCGTTCACAGATACGCAGTATTTT CASRIFSFTDTQYF
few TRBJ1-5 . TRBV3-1 TGTGCCAGTCCCCCTCAGGAGCGCAATCAGCCCCAGCATTTT CASPPQERNQPQHF
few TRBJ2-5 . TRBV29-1 TGCAGCGTTGACTCGGGACAAGGCATGGAGACCCAGTACTTC CSVDSGQGMETQYF
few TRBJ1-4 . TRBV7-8 TGTGCCAGCAGCTTCGCAGGCTCTCGTGAAAAACTGTTTTTT CASSFAGSREKLFF
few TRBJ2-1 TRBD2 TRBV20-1 TGCAGTGCTAGAGTCTCTAAACTAGCGGGGTTGTTCAATGAGCAGTTCTTC CSARVSKLAGLFNEQFF
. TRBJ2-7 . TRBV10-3 TGTGCCATCAGTGCTGGGGACATGACCTACGAGCAGTACTTC CAISAGDMTYEQYF
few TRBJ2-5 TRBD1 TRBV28 TGTGCCAGCAGTTTTATTGGAACCGACAGGGGCGAGACCCAGTACTTC CASSFIGTDRGETQYF
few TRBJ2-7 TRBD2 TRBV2 TGTGCCAGCAGTGTGCCTAGCGGGAGTCCCTACGAGCAGTACTTC CASSVPSGSPYEQYF
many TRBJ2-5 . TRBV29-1 TGCAGCGTTGTCCTGAGAGAGGCTGGGACCCAGTACTTC CSVVLREAGTQYF
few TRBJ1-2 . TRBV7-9 TGTGCCAGCAGCTCCAGGCGGCAGGGGAGAAATTGGACTAACTATGGCTACACCTTC CASSSRRQGRNWTNYGYTF
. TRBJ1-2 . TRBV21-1 TGTGCCAGCAGCATCTCCACCGGGGCACAGACCTCCCATGGCTACACCTTC CASSISTGAQTSHGYTF
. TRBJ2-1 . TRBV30 TGTGCCTGGAGTATTGGGGTGGGGCCTTCCTACAATGAGCAGTTCTTC CAWSIGVGPSYNEQFF
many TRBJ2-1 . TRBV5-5 TGTGCCAGCAGCTTTTGGATAGATACGGATGAGCAGTTCTTC CASSFWIDTDEQFF
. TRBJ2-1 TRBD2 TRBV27 TGTGCCAGCAATCCCGGGACTAGCCCCGATGAGCAGTTCTTC CASNPGTSPDEQFF
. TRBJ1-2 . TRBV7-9 TGTGCCAGCAGCGACGGGACCGCGGAAACAAACTATGGCTACACCTTC CASSDGTAETNYGYTF
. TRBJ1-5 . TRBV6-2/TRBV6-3 TGTGCCAGCAGACTCGAACCGACAGATAGCAATCAGCCCCAGCATTTT CASRLEPTDSNQPQHF
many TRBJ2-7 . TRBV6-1 TGTGCCAGCAGTCGTCAGGGGCCGAACGAGCAGTACTTC CASSRQGPNEQYF
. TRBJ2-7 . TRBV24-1 TGTGCCACCAGTGGGAAGGAGAACTCCTACGAGCAGTACTTC CATSGKENSYEQYF
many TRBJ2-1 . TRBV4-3 TGCGCCAGCAGCCAAGGCAGTTCAATGGGGTACAATGAGCAGTTCTTC CASSQGSSMGYNEQFF
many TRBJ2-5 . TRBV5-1 TGCGCCAGCAGCGATACACAAGAGACCCAGTACTTC CASSDTQETQYF
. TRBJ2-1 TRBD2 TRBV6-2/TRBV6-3 TGTGCCAGCAGTTACTCGAAGGGTGGCACTATTACCGGGACTAGCGGGAGTGAGCAGTTCTTC CASSYSKGGTITGTSGSEQFF
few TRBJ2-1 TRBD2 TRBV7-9 TGTGCCAGCAGCTTAGCGGGACTAGCGGATACCTACAATGAGCAGTTCTTC CASSLAGLADTYNEQFF
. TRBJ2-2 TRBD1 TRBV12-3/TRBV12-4 TGTGCCAGCAGCTCCGGGACAGAGGAACTGTTTTTT CASSSGTEELFF
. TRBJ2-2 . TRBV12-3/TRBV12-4 TGTGCCAGCAGTTTAACAAGAGCGGTTACCGGGGAGCTGTTTTTT CASSLTRAVTGELFF
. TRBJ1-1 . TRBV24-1 TGTGCCACCAGTGATTTGGGAGAAGAAGCTTTCTTT CATSDLGEEAFF
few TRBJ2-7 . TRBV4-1 TGCGCCAGCAGCCATTTAGGGGGGAGAAAAAACGAGCAGTACTTC CASSHLGGRKNEQYF
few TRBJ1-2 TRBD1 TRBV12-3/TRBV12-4 TGTGCCAGCCGACAGGGAAGCTATGGCTACACCTTC CASRQGSYGYTF
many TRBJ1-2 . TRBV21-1 TGTGCCAGCAGCCCCACGATCTTGGGGGATCTGGCCTATGGCTACACCTTC CASSPTILGDLAYGYTF
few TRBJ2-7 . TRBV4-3 TGCGCCAGCAGCCAAGTCGCCACATCCTACGAGCAGTACTTC CASSQVATSYEQYF
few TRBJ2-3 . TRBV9 TGTGCGACCTCCCCCCAGCGCACAGATACGCAGTATTTT CATSPQRTDTQYF
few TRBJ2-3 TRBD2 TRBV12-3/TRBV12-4 TGTGCCATCCAGCGGGGGGGCCTAAATACGCAGTATTTT CAIQRGGLNTQYF
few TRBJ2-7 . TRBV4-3 TGCGCCAGCAGCCAAGATAAAGGGGCCGAGCAGTACTTC CASSQDKGAEQYF
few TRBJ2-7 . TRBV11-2 TGTGCCAGCAGCCGCCTTGCCCGGGAGAGGTGGGTCGGTGAGCAGTACTTC CASSRLARERWVGEQYF
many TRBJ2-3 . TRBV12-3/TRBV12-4 TGTGCCAGCAGTCTCCTAGCAGCAGATACGCAGTATTTT CASSLLAADTQYF
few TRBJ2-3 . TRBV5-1 TGCGCCAGCAGCGTCTCCCTAGACGGGGGAGCGACAGATACGCAGTATTTT CASSVSLDGGATDTQYF
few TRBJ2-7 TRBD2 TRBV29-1 TGCAGCGAGTATCCTGGACTAGCGGGAGGACCCTACGAGCAGTACTTC CSEYPGLAGGPYEQYF
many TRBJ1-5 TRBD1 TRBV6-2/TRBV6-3 TGTGCCAGCAGTCCAGGGGGGGGCATGTCTCAGCCCCAGCATTTT CASSPGGGMSQPQHF
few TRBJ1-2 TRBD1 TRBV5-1 TGCGCCAGCAGCTTGGGGACACAGGGGTATGCTGGCTACACCTTC CASSLGTQGYAGYTF
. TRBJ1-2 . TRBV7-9 TGTGCCAGCAGCCCCGGGACGTTTAACTATGGCTACACCTTC CASSPGTFNYGYTF
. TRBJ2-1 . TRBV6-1 TGTGCCAGCCGGGTAGCGGCGCACAATGAGCAGTTCTTC CASRVAAHNEQFF
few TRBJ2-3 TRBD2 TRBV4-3 TGCGCCAGCAGCCACACATGGGGACACCCGGGACTAGCGGGGGTGTCGAGCACAGATACGCAGTATTTT CASSHTWGHPGLAGVSSTDTQYF
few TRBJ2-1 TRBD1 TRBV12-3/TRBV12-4 TGTGCCAGCGAGGACAGGGGGAGCTCCTACAATGAGCAGTTCTTC CASEDRGSSYNEQFF
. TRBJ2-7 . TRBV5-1 TGCGCCAGCAGCTTGGTCACATTGCCCTACGAGCAGTACTTC CASSLVTLPYEQYF
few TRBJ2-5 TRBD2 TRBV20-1 TGCAGTGCTAGAGCGGCTAGCGGGGGGGAGACCCAGTACTTC CSARAASGGETQYF
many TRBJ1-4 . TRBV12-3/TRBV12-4 TGTGCCAGCAGTTTAGGCGGTCTTCCTAATGAAAAACTGTTTTTT CASSLGGLPNEKLFF
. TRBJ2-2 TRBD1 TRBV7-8 TGTGCCAGCAGTCATAGGGGACAGGGCAACACCGGGGAGCTGTTTTTT CASSHRGQGNTGELFF
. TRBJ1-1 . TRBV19 TGTGCCAGTAGTATCTACAGGGACGCCACTGAAGCTTTCTTT CASSIYRDATEAFF
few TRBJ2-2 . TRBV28 TGTGCCAGCAGTTTGCGACGGGGCTACACCGGGGAGCTGTTTTTT CASSLRRGYTGELFF
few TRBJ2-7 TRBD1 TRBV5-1 TGCGCCAGCAGCTTGAACGACAGGGGGGATTCAGGGCAGTACTTC CASSLNDRGDSGQYF
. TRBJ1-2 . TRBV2 TGTGCCAGCAGTGCAGATAAAGCTAACTATGGCTACACCTTC CASSADKANYGYTF
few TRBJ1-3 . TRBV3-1 TGTGCCAGTCGAGGGGCCGGGGCCTATCGAAACACCATATATTTT CASRGAGAYRNTIYF